These T cell receptor beta chains were read from a single sample in a study of blood T cell repertoires in COVID-19. Assay used: immunoSEQ multiplex PCR; TCRdb lists only in-frame clones, some missing. The sample lists a few hundred thousand clones; roughly 88% were seen once. The material sequenced was peripheral blood. Source of these receptors: a woman in her 30s with COVID-19, enrolled during active disease. CDR3s include the opening cysteine and the closing phenylalanine or tryptophan. D genes are given only for firm matches. Only part of the rows carry a size: once, few, many, or a class if the clone is expanded.

TRBD1	TRBV9	TRBJ1-6	-	16	CASSVEDRAYNSPLHF	TGTGCCAGCAGCGTAGAGGACAGGGCCTATAATTCACCCCTCCACTTT
-	TRBV12-3/TRBV12-4	TRBJ2-5	-	13	CASSLHSQETQYF	TGTGCCAGCAGTTTACACAGTCAAGAGACCCAGTACTTC
TRBD1	TRBV4-2	TRBJ1-2	once	16	CASSQDLRQGFYGYTF	TGTGCCAGCAGCCAAGATCTGAGACAGGGATTCTATGGCTACACCTTC
TRBD2	TRBV4-2	TRBJ2-3	once	19	CASSQDASAGGGVKDTQYF	TGTGCCAGCAGCCAAGATGCTTCTGCGGGGGGGGGCGTCAAAGATACGCAGTATTTT
-	TRBV2	TRBJ1-2	once	14	CASSATRGGNGYTF	TGTGCCAGCAGTGCCACGAGGGGGGGGAATGGCTACACCTTC
TRBD1	TRBV6-6	TRBJ2-1	-	15	CASSDRDRGLGEQFF	TGTGCCAGCAGTGACCGGGACAGGGGGCTAGGTGAGCAGTTCTTC
-	TRBV29-1	TRBJ2-7	-	12	CSVGRDSYEQYF	TGCAGCGTCGGACGGGACTCCTACGAGCAGTACTTC
TRBD1	TRBV19	TRBJ1-1	-	16	CASSIEQGQTNTEAFF	TGTGCCAGTAGTATAGAGCAGGGACAGACGAACACTGAAGCTTTCTTT
TRBD1	TRBV19	TRBJ1-5	-	16	CASSTRTGGFNQPQHF	TGTGCCAGTAGTACAAGGACAGGGGGGTTTAATCAGCCCCAGCATTTT
TRBD1	TRBV7-2	TRBJ2-1	-	14	CASSLGQGYNEQFF	TGTGCCAGCAGCTTGGGACAGGGTTACAATGAGCAGTTCTTC
-	TRBV13	TRBJ1-2	-	14	CASSLGPGNYGYTF	TGTGCCAGCAGCTTAGGCCCAGGGAACTATGGCTACACCTTC
-	TRBV10-3	TRBJ2-1	-	13	CAISETPDNEQFF	TGTGCCATCAGTGAGACTCCTGACAATGAGCAGTTCTTC
TRBD1	TRBV11-2	TRBJ1-2	-	11	CASSDRTGNDF	TGTGCCAGCAGCGACCGGACAGGGAACGACTTC
TRBD1	TRBV11-3	TRBJ2-7	-	14	CASSNRDSSYEQYF	TGTGCCAGCAGCAACCGGGACAGCTCCTACGAGCAGTACTTC
-	TRBV19	TRBJ1-2	few	12	CASSPSGSGYTF	TGTGCCAGTAGTCCCTCAGGGTCTGGCTACACCTTC
TRBD2	TRBV3-1/TRBV3-2	TRBJ2-2	-	15	CASSQSGVRSGELFF	TGTGCCAGCAGCCAAAGCGGGGTCAGGTCCGGGGAGCTGTTTTTT
-	TRBV6-1	TRBJ1-2	-	14	CASSELDRYYGYTF	TGTGCCAGCAGTGAACTGGACAGATACTATGGCTACACCTTC
-	TRBV5-4	TRBJ1-3	once	14	CASSLQGSGNTIYF	TGTGCCAGCAGCTTACAGGGCTCTGGAAACACCATATATTTT
-	TRBV5-1	TRBJ2-5	-	14	CASSLGGVQETQYF	TGCGCCAGCAGTTTGGGGGGAGTACAAGAGACCCAGTACTTC
-	TRBV30	TRBJ1-4	-	15	CAWRQTSLANEKLFF	TGTGCCTGGAGGCAGACTTCGCTTGCTAATGAAAAACTGTTTTTT
-	TRBV4-2	TRBJ1-6	few	17	CASSQDLGEFYNSPLHF	TGTGCCAGCAGCCAAGATCTCGGGGAATTCTATAATTCACCCCTCCACTTT
TRBD1	TRBV2	TRBJ2-7	-	15	CASIAGTGGFYEQYF	TGTGCCAGCATTGCCGGGACAGGGGGGTTCTACGAGCAGTACTTC
TRBD1	TRBV28	TRBJ1-2	-	13	CASRRQGSYGYTF	TGTGCCAGCAGACGACAGGGTAGCTATGGCTACACCTTC
TRBD2	TRBV3-1/TRBV3-2	TRBJ2-5	-	17	CASSRTPSPGGPQTQYF	TGTGCCAGCAGCCGGACCCCCTCTCCGGGGGGGCCGCAGACCCAGTACTTC
-	TRBV28	TRBJ1-6	-	11	CASRRVLPLHF	TGTGCCAGCAGGAGGGTACTTCCCCTCCACTTT
-	TRBV10-2	TRBJ2-7	-	16	CATTLPPDGDSYEQYF	TGCGCCACCACCCTGCCCCCTGACGGAGACTCCTACGAGCAGTACTTC
-	TRBV5-6	TRBJ1-2	-	14	CASSSRRVNYGYTF	TGTGCCAGCAGCTCTCGACGGGTAAACTATGGCTACACCTTC
TRBD1	TRBV27	TRBJ1-5	-	15	CASSLLGQGRQPQHF	TGTGCCAGCAGTTTATTGGGACAGGGGAGGCAGCCCCAGCATTTT
-	TRBV27	TRBJ1-5	-	15	CASRRAGGGNQPQHF	TGTGCCAGCAGACGAGCCGGGGGGGGCAATCAGCCCCAGCATTTT
-	TRBV7-8	TRBJ2-1	-	16	CASSPRSARGGYEQFF	TGTGCCAGCAGTCCAAGGTCGGCCAGAGGAGGCTATGAGCAGTTCTTC
TRBD2	TRBV4-3	TRBJ2-7	-	15	CASSPHMGGAYEQYF	TGCGCCAGCAGCCCCCATATGGGGGGGGCCTACGAGCAGTACTTC
-	TRBV9	TRBJ1-3	-	12	CASSADLATIYF	TGTGCCAGCAGCGCGGATTTAGCCACCATATATTTT
TRBD1	TRBV11-2	TRBJ1-6	-	15	CASSLATGTHSPLHF	TGTGCCAGCAGCTTAGCGACAGGGACACATTCACCCCTCCACTTT
-	TRBV28	TRBJ1-5	-	13	CASSSYSNQPQHF	TGTGCCAGCAGCTCCTATAGCAATCAGCCCCAGCATTTT
-	TRBV7-9	TRBJ2-2	-	14	CASSLASGIGELFF	TGTGCCAGCAGCTTAGCGTCAGGGATTGGGGAGCTGTTTTTT
-	TRBV6-1	TRBJ1-5	-	17	CASSESLNLGSNQPQHF	TGTGCCAGCAGTGAATCACTAAATCTTGGCAGCAATCAGCCCCAGCATTTT
-	TRBV19	TRBJ1-5	-	12	CASSIGRQPQHF	TGTGCCAGTAGTATTGGGCGTCAGCCCCAGCATTTT
-	TRBV6-5	TRBJ2-5	once	13	CASSYLPSETQYF	TGTGCCAGCAGTTACCTCCCCTCAGAGACCCAGTACTTC
TRBD1	TRBV7-2	TRBJ1-2	-	16	CASSLALKGQGGGYTF	TGTGCCAGCAGCTTAGCGCTAAAGGGACAGGGAGGCGGCTACACCTTC
-	TRBV5-1	TRBJ2-7	-	15	CASSLALQGFYEQYF	TGCGCCAGCAGCTTGGCCTTGCAGGGTTTTTACGAGCAGTACTTC
TRBD2	TRBV11-2	TRBJ2-2	-	16	CASSLVRTSNFGELFF	TGTGCCAGCAGCTTAGTAAGGACTAGTAACTTCGGGGAGCTGTTTTTT
-	TRBV29-1	TRBJ2-7	-	11	CSVDRAGKQYF	TGCAGCGTTGATAGGGCAGGGAAGCAGTACTTC
TRBD1	TRBV7-6	TRBJ1-6	-	15	CASSLARTGNSPLHF	TGTGCCAGCAGCTTAGCGAGGACAGGAAATTCACCCCTCCACTTT
-	TRBV21-1	TRBJ1-1	few	19	CASSGTGTGSLRMNTEAFF	TGTGCCAGCAGCGGAACCGGGACAGGGAGCCTGAGGATGAACACTGAAGCTTTCTTT
TRBD1	TRBV6-2/TRBV6-3	TRBJ1-5	-	14	CASSSRQGNQPQHF	TGTGCCAGCAGTTCGAGACAGGGGAATCAGCCCCAGCATTTT
TRBD1	TRBV5-1	TRBJ1-3	few	15	CASSYQGANGNTIYF	TGCGCCAGCAGCTACCAGGGGGCGAATGGAAACACCATATATTTT
-	TRBV29-1	TRBJ1-2	-	14	CSVDLLGANYGYTF	TGCAGCGTTGATCTATTGGGGGCGAACTATGGCTACACCTTC
-	TRBV19	TRBJ1-6	once	16	CASRITHSSYNSPLHF	TGTGCCAGTAGAATTACGCACAGCTCCTATAATTCACCCCTCCACTTT
-	TRBV6-1	TRBJ1-1	few	13	CASSEQGNTEAFF	TGTGCCAGCAGTGAACAGGGGAACACTGAAGCTTTCTTT
TRBD1	TRBV3-1/TRBV3-2	TRBJ1-3	-	16	CASSHRQGPTGNTIYF	TGTGCCAGCAGCCATAGACAGGGTCCTACTGGAAACACCATATATTTT
-	TRBV18	TRBJ1-1	few	13	CASSAGDLDEAFF	TGTGCCAGCTCAGCAGGGGATCTGGATGAAGCTTTCTTT
TRBD2	TRBV2	TRBJ2-1	once	15	CASSLTSGDSNEQFF	TGTGCCAGCAGTCTGACTAGCGGGGATTCCAATGAGCAGTTCTTC
-	TRBV15	TRBJ1-2	-	15	CATSRDRGTIYGYTF	TGTGCCACCAGCAGAGATAGGGGCACCATCTATGGCTACACCTTC
TRBD2	TRBV29-1	TRBJ2-5	once	11	CSVGGRETQYF	TGCAGCGTGGGGGGGAGGGAGACCCAGTACTTC
TRBD1	TRBV5-1	TRBJ1-1	-	14	CASSLTGGESEAFF	TGCGCCAGCAGCTTGACAGGGGGCGAGTCTGAAGCTTTCTTT
TRBD1	TRBV27	TRBJ1-1	many	13	CASSRDRDFEAFF	TGTGCCAGCAGTCGGGACAGGGACTTTGAAGCTTTCTTT
TRBD2	TRBV19	TRBJ2-1	-	14	CASNPGTSLHEQFF	TGTGCCAGTAACCCCGGGACTAGTCTTCATGAGCAGTTCTTC
TRBD1	TRBV6-5	TRBJ2-2	-	15	CASRSDREGTGELFF	TGTGCCAGCAGATCGGACAGGGAAGGCACCGGGGAGCTGTTTTTT
-	TRBV5-1	TRBJ1-6	-	16	CASSLDRESYNSPLHF	TGCGCCAGCAGCTTGGACAGGGAATCCTATAATTCACCCCTCCACTTT
TRBD1	TRBV5-8	TRBJ1-5	-	15	CASSRQGVFFQPQHF	TGTGCCAGCAGCCGACAGGGCGTATTCTTCCAGCCCCAGCATTTT